This T cell receptor (beta chain) was retrieved from a study of high-grade serous ovarian cancer treatment subgroups. Tumor samples were obtained before definitive surgery or chemotherapy. V was clipped by 1 base and J by 2 bases; unmatched bases: 9. The V gene's germline CDR1 is SGHTA and CDR2 FQGNSA. The CDR3 consists of 17 residues. Regarding this clone: Its antigen is currently unknown.

Findings and limits, study-wide: Different patients shared almost no repertoire; same-patient tumors shared about 0.11 to 0.85.

Here immunoSEQ multiplex PCR was the method, and the copy in TCRdb shows in-frame clones only, minus some. This table holds about 8,000 clones, about 60% found once. The sample comprised tumor tissue. The genes are TRBV7-2 and TRBJ1-2; 8 bases map to TRBD1. This sequence originates from a human donor with high-grade serous ovarian cancer. CDR3 residues: CASSLGTGYVANYGYTF. The CDR3 DNA reads TGTGCCAGCAGCTTAGGGACAGGGTACGTAGCCAACTATGGCTACACCTTC.